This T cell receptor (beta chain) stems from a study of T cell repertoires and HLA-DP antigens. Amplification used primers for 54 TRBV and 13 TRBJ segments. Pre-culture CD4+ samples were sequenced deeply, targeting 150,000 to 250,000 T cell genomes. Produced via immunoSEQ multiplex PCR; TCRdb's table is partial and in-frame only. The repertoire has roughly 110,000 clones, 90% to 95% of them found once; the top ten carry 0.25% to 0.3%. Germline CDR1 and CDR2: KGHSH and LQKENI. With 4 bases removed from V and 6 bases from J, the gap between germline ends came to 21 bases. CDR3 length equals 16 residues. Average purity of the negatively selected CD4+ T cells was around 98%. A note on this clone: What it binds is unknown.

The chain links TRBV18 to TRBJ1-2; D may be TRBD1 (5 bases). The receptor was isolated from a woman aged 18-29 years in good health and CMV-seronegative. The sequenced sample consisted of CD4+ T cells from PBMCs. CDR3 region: CASSLAQVGGIDGYTF. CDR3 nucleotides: TGTGCCAGCTCACTAGCGCAGGTTGGGGGGATCGATGGCTACACCTTC.